The present entry profiles one T cell receptor beta chain with its context. This specimen comes from a study of cytomegalovirus exposure and HLA in healthy donors. Germline V CDR1 and CDR2: LNHDA, SQIVND (reference sequence). The CDR3 totals 16 residues. V lost 1 base and J 5 bases, leaving 16 bases between the germline ends. The PCR used 60 Vbeta and 13 Jbeta primers. Some clones are missing from TCRdb's copy, which holds only in-frame ones; the method was immunoSEQ multiplex PCR. The specimen's table records around 58,000 clones. The chain is built from TRBV19 and TRBJ2-3; possibly TRBD2 for D (6 bases). Sequenced: PBMCs. This TCR was recovered from a man aged 45-65 years in good health and CMV-seropositive. The chain's CDR3 is CASSIGRTTGGDTQYF. CDR3 in DNA: TGTGCCAGTAGTATAGGGAGGACTACCGGGGGAGATACGCAGTATTTT.